This T cell receptor (beta chain) appears in the sequencing data of a study of T cells and Merkel cell carcinoma outcomes. Notes on the study in general: Repertoire plus T-cell density reportedly predicted Merkel cell carcinoma outcomes.

This table comes from immunoSEQ multiplex PCR, and its TCRdb copy is limited to in-frame clones, with some not included. The sample carries around 2,800 clones, about 79% recorded once. Germline loops: CDR1 MNHNY, CDR2 SVGAGI (reference sequence). Deletions cut 5 bases from V and 4 bases from J, with 3 bases between. This CDR3 is 11 amino acids long. As to this clone: The antigen is unknown.

Material for sequencing was tumor tissue from Merkel cell carcinoma. The sequence was obtained from a human donor with Merkel cell carcinoma. The chain recombines TRBV6-6 with TRBJ2-1; no clear D. CDR3 loop: CASSAYNEQFF. In DNA form, the CDR3 reads TGTGCCAGCAGTGCGTACAATGAGCAGTTCTTC.